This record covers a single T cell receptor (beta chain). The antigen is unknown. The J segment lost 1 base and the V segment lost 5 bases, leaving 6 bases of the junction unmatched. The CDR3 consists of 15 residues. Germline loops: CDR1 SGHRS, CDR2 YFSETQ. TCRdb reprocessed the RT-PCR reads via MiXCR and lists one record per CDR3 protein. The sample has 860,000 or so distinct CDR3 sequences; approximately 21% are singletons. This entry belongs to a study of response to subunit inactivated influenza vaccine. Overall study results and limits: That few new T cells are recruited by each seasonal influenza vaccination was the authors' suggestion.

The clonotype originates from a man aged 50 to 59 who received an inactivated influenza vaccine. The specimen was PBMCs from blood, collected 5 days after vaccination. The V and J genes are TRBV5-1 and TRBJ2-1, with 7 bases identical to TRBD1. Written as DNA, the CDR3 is TGCGCCAGCAGGAGGGACAGCAAGTCCTACAATGAGCAGTTCTTC. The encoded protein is CASRRDSKSYNEQFF.